This T cell receptor (beta chain) was sequenced for a study of blood T cell repertoires in COVID-19. Across the study: The United States, Italy and Spain were the sources of the acute and convalescent COVID-19 samples.

Symptom resolution, clearance, or two negative PCRs marked donors in Cohort 3 as recovered. This clone came up a few times. Germline V lookup: CDR1 MDHEN, CDR2 SYDVKM. V dropped 9 bases and J dropped 2 bases, with 16 bases sitting between them. CDR3 length: 14 amino acids. The assay was immunoSEQ multiplex PCR, and TCRdb's table has in-frame clones only and misses some. The repertoire holds roughly 230,000 clones, with more than 65% as singletons. Material: PBMCs or T cells enriched from blood (not recorded which). This clonotype was obtained from a man in his fifties or sixties who had recovered from COVID-19. The chain couples TRBV28 to TRBJ1-2, with D possibly TRBD1 on 6 matching bases. The CDR3: CASWARGRNYGYTF. The CDR3 coding sequence is TGTGCCAGTTGGGCCAGGGGTCGGAACTATGGCTACACCTTC.